Detailed here is one T cell receptor (beta chain). The antigen is undetermined. These data originate in a study of cytomegalovirus exposure and HLA in healthy donors. Study-wide findings and caveats: The presence/absence work took it that sequencing depth was about the same across donors. About 87% or about 30% of the time was how often most TCR beta V segments were productive, according to an earlier analysis.

Vbeta (60) and Jbeta (13) primers were used in the PCR. Sequencing was performed with immunoSEQ multiplex PCR; in TCRdb, only in-frame clones are kept and a portion is missing. The data hold a few hundred thousand clones, with 70% to 80% observed a single time. While unrecorded immune exposures were likely, the donors were nominally healthy when sampled. Input material: PBMCs. This clonotype originated in a woman between 25 and 40 years old in good health and CMV-seronegative.

The CDR3 sequence: CASSLSFSVEQYF. Written as DNA, the CDR3 is TGTGCCAGCAGCTTAAGTTTTTCGGTCGAGCAGTACTTC. This chain joins TRBV7-2 and TRBJ2-7; no reliable D call. V lost 2 bases to trimming and J lost 6 bases, with 11 bases between them. The germline V gene has CDR1 SGHTA and CDR2 FQGNSA. The CDR3 length is 13 residues.